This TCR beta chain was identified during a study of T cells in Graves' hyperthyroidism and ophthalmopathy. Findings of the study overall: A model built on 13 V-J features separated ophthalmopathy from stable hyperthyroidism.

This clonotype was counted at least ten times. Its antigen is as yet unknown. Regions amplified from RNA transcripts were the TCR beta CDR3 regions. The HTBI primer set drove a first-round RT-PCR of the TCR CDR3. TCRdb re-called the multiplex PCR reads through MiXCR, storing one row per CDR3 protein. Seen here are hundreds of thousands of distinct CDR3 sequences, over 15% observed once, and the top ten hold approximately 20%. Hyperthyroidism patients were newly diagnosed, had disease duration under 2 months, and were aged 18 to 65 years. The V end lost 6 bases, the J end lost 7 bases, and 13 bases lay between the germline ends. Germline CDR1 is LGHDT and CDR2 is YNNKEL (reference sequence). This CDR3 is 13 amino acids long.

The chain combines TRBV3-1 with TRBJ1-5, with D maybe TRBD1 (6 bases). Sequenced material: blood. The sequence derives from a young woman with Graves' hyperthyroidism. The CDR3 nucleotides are TGTGCCAGCAGTCCCGGGAGGGGGCAGCCCCAGCATTTT. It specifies CASSPGRGQPQHF.